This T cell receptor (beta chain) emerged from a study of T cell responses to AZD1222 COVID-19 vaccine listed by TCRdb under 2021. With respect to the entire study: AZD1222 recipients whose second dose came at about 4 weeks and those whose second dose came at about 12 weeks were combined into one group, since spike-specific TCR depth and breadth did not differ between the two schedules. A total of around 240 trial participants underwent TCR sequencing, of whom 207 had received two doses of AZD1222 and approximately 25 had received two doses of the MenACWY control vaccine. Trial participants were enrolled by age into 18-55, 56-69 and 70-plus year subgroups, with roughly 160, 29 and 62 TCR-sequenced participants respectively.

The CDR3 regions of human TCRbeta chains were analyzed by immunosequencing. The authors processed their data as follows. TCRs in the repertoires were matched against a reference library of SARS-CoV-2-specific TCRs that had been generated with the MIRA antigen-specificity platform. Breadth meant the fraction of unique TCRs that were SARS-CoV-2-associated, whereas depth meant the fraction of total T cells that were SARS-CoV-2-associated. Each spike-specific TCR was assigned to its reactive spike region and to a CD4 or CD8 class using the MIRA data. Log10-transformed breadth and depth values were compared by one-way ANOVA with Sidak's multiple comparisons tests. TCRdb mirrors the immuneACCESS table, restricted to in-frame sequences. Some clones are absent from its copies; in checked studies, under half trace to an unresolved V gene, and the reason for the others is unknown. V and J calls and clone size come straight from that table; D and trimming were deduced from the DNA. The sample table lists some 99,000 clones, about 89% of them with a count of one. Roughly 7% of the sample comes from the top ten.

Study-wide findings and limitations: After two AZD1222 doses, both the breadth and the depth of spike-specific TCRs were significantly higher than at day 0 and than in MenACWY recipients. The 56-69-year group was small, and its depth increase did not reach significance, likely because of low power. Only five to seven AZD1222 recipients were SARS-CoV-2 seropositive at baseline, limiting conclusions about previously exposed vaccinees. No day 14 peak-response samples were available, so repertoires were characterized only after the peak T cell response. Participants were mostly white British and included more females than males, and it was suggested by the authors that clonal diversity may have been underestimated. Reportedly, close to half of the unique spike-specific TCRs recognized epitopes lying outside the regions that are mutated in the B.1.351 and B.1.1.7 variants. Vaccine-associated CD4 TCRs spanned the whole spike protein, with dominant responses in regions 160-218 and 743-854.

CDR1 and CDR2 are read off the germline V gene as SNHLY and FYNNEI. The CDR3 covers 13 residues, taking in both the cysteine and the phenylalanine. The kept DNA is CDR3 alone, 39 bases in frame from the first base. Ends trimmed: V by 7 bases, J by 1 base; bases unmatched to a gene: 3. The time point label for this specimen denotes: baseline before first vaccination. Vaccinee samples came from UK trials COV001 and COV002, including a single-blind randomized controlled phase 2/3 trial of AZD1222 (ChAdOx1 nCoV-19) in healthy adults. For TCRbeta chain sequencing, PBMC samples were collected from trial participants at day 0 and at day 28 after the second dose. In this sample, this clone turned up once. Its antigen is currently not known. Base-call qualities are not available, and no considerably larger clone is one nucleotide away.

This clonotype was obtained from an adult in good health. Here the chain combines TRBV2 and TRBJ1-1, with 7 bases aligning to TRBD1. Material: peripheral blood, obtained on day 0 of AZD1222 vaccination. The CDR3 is CASTGTANTEAFF. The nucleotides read TGTGCCAGCACTGGGACAGCGAACACTGAAGCTTTCTTT.